A single sample gave rise to the 26 T cell receptor beta chains below, sequenced in a study of shared clonotypes between healthy human individuals. Clones were sequenced by immunoSEQ multiplex PCR, and TCRdb holds only the in-frame ones, with some missing. The table has 2 million to 2.5 million clones, 92% seen once; the top ten hold around 0.35%. Sequenced: naive CD4+ T cells from PBMCs. The subset denotes: CD45RA+ positively selected. All receptors derive from a man younger than 35 in good health. Some clones in this sample may be carry-over from other donors' samples.

About this clone: Different DNA sequences within this sample yield the same CDR3. The V call is TRBV25-1, the J call TRBJ1-2; D is perhaps TRBD1 (5 bases). CDR1 and CDR2 from the germline V gene are MGHDK and SYGVNS. V lost 2 bases to trimming and J lost 4 bases, with 5 bases between them. This CDR3 is 12 amino acids long. CDR3 in DNA: TGTGCCAGCAGTGAAGGGGGCTATGGCTACACCTTC. This gives the protein CASSEGGYGYTF.

The V and J genes are TRBV6-6 and TRBJ1-1; D remains ambiguous. V lost 7 bases and J lost 8, with 11 bases in between. CDR1 is MNHNY and CDR2 is SVGAGI in the germline V gene (reference sequence). This CDR3 region has 11 residues. CDR3 nucleotides: TGTGCCAGCATTGGGGTGGGGGAAGCTTTCTTT. It encodes CASIGVGEAFF.

The J gene is TRBJ2-1, the V gene TRBV11-3; D is unresolved. Trimming cost V 0 bases and J 10 bases, with 13 bases left between them. The CDR3 is 14 residues long. Germline loops: CDR1 SGHNT, CDR2 YENEEA. CDR3 nucleotides: TGTGCCAGCAGCTTAGATACCCTTAGCCGCGAGCAGTTCTTC. Protein: CASSLDTLSREQFF. The full variable domain, its missing parts supplied by reference TRBV11-3 and TRBJ2-1, is EAGVVQSPRYKIIEKKQPVAFWCNPISGHNTLYWYLQNLGQGPELLIRYENEEAVDDSQLPKDRFSAERLKGVDSTLKIQPAELGDSAVYLCASSLDTLSREQFFGPGTRLTVL.

The chain combines TRBV7-7 with TRBJ2-1; TRBD2 aligns across 7 bases. J gave up 8 bases and V 5 bases, and 9 bases lay outside the gene matches. CDR1 is SSHAT, CDR2 FNYEAQ, per germline (reference sequence). The CDR3 sequence is 14 residues long. The CDR3 here is CASSPWGGSHEQFF. CDR3 bases: TGTGCCAGCAGCCCGTGGGGCGGGAGCCATGAGCAGTTCTTC.

The genes are TRBV2 and TRBJ1-3; D is uncertain. The germline gives CDR1 SNHLY, CDR2 FYNNEI. This CDR3 comprises 14 residues. The V gene lost 4 bases and the J gene lost 5 bases, with 12 bases spanning the gap. The CDR3 here is CASSVIPRRNTIYF. For the CDR3, the DNA is TGTGCCAGCAGTGTTATCCCCAGAAGAAACACCATATATTTT.

The chain uses TRBV19 and TRBJ1-4; TRBD1 matches 9 bases. The CDR3 extends over 15 amino acids. V lost 10 bases and J lost 7; bases outside the gene matches: 13. Germline V gene sequence: CDR1 LNHDA, CDR2 SQIVND (reference sequence). Here the CDR3 reads CATKNAGTGPEKLFF. As DNA, the CDR3 is TGTGCCACGAAGAACGCCGGGACAGGGCCTGAAAAACTGTTTTTT.

The rearrangement links TRBV7-2 to TRBJ1-2; D is uncertain. Trimming shortened V by 2 bases and J by 2 bases, and 9 bases separated the two germline ends. The CDR3 is 14 residues long. Germline assignment: CDR1 SGHTA and CDR2 FQGNSA. This chain's CDR3 is CASSLNARNYGYTF. The CDR3 DNA reads as TGTGCCAGCAGCTTAAATGCGAGAAACTATGGCTACACCTTC. Variable domain in full (rest from reference TRBV7-2 and TRBJ1-2): GAGVSQSPSNKVTEKGKDVELRCDPISGHTALYWYRQSLGQGLEFLIYFQGNSAPDKSGLPSDRFSAERTGGSVSTLTIQRTQQEDSAVYLCASSLNARNYGYTFGSGTRLTVV.

The chain's CDR3 is CASRPQGEEKLFF. CDR3 sequence (DNA): TGTGCCAGCAGACCACAGGGGGAGGAAAAACTGTTTTTT. V and J are TRBV5-4 and TRBJ1-4; 8 nucleotides match TRBD1. The J segment lost 8 bases and the V segment lost 5 bases, leaving 5 bases of the junction unmatched. This CDR3 is built from 13 residues. CDR1 and CDR2 (germline): SGHNT, YYREEE (reference sequence). Using reference TRBV5-4 and TRBJ1-4 for the parts outside the CDR3, the full variable domain is ETGVTQSPTHLIKTRGQQVTLRCSSQSGHNTVSWYQQALGQGPQFIFQYYREEENGRGNFPPRFSGLQFPNYSSELNVNALELDDSALYLCASRPQGEEKLFFGSGTQLSVL.

The rearrangement uses TRBV11-2 and TRBJ1-2; the D gene is possibly TRBD1 (6 bases). The length of the CDR3 is 16 residues. CDR1 and CDR2 (germline): SGHAT, FQNNGV. The germline V and J ends were trimmed by 4 bases and 2 bases, with 17 bases remaining between them. CDR3 nucleotide sequence: TGTGCCAGCAGCTCTCGGTTGGGGGACAACAACTATGGCTACACCTTC. Its protein product is CASSSRLGDNNYGYTF.

The V gene is TRBV7-6, the J gene TRBJ1-2, with a tentative D call TRBD1 (5 bases). With 4 bases removed from V and 2 bases from J, the gap between germline ends came to 11 bases. The germline V gene encodes CDR1 SGHVS and CDR2 FNYEAQ. This CDR3 spans 14 amino acids. In nucleotides, the CDR3 is TGTGCCAGCAGCTCTGGGACGGGGAACTATGGCTACACCTTC. Protein: CASSSGTGNYGYTF.

The V and J genes are TRBV27 and TRBJ2-7; D is perhaps TRBD1 or TRBD2 (5 bases each). This CDR3 comprises 15 residues. V gave up 3 bases and J gave up 2 bases, with 14 bases separating them. The germline gives CDR1 MNHEY, CDR2 SMNVEV (reference sequence). CDR3 bases: TGTGCCAGCAGTTTGGACACTAGTAATCCCTACGAGCAGTACTTC. Its protein product is CASSLDTSNPYEQYF.

The chain employs TRBV21-1 and TRBJ1-1; the table gives TRBD1 as D, unverified against the DNA. TRBV21-1 is annotated as a pseudogene. The CDR3 sequence is 13 residues long. For the CDR3, the DNA is TGTGCCAGCAGCAAAGGGGGGACAGCTGAAGCTTTCTTT. Its protein product is CASSKGGTAEAFF.

This clone was counted a single time. The same CDR3 is also encoded by other DNA sequences in this sample. The chain couples TRBV6-5 to TRBJ1-1; D ambiguous. From germline, CDR1 is MNHEY and CDR2 SVGAGI. Trimming removed 8 bases at V and 4 bases at J, with 8 bases between. This CDR3 spans 11 amino acids. This CDR3 reads CASRGFTEAFF. Written as DNA, the CDR3 is TGTGCCAGCCGCGGGTTCACTGAAGCTTTCTTT.

The V call is TRBV7-2, the J call TRBJ2-1, with D possibly TRBD2 on 6 matching bases. V lost 3 bases, J lost 9 bases, and 18 bases lay in between. The CDR3 runs to 15 residues. In germline, CDR1 is SGHTA, CDR2 FQGNSA. CDR3 protein: CASSLGGQGSFEQFF. CDR3 in DNA: TGTGCCAGCAGCTTGGGGGGTCAAGGGTCTTTTGAGCAGTTCTTC.

V and J are TRBV19 and TRBJ2-3, with 9 positions matching TRBD2. This CDR3 region has 15 residues. CDR1 and CDR2 from the germline V gene are LNHDA and SQIVND (reference sequence). V lost 8 bases, J lost 1 base, and 7 bases stayed unmatched. The CDR3 DNA reads as TGTGCCAGTGGTAACCAGCGGGAGGGCACAGATACGCAGTATTTT. It is translated as CASGNQREGTDTQYF. The full variable domain, completed using reference TRBV19 and TRBJ2-3, is DGGITQSPKYLFRKEGQNVTLSCEQNLNHDAMYWYRQDPGQGLRLIYYSQIVNDFQKGDIAEGYSVSREKKESFPLTVTSAQKNPTAFYLCASGNQREGTDTQYFGPGTRLTVL.

The chain uses TRBV9 and TRBJ1-2; D might be TRBD1 (6 bases). This CDR3 has 13 amino acids. V was shortened by 5 bases and J by 11 bases, with 19 bases between the two germline ends. In germline, CDR1 is SGDLS, CDR2 YYNGEE. CDR3 sequence: CASRGIYREVYTF. Here the CDR3 DNA reads TGTGCCAGCAGGGGTATCTACAGGGAGGTATACACCTTC.

This sequence joins TRBV5-1 and TRBJ2-5, with TRBD1 matching 7 bases. The CDR3 has 16 residues. V dropped 4 bases and J dropped 5; count of bases not matched to a gene: 14. In germline, CDR1 is SGHRS, CDR2 YFSETQ. The CDR3 loop reads CASSPIDRGGRETQYF. The CDR3 DNA reads TGCGCCAGCAGCCCAATAGACCGAGGGGGCAGGGAGACCCAGTACTTC.

The chain links TRBV7-9 to TRBJ1-2; possible D gene TRBD1, 5 bases. V lost 2 bases, J lost 0 bases, and 7 bases lay in between. This CDR3 is built from 14 residues. Germline CDR1 is SEHNR and CDR2 is FQNEAQ (reference sequence). This CDR3 reads CASSLRQTNYGYTF. The CDR3 bases are TGTGCCAGCAGCTTAAGACAGACTAACTATGGCTACACCTTC.

The chain employs TRBV6-1 and TRBJ2-3; a weak D match, TRBD2 (6 bases). V was cut by 7 bases and J by 0 bases, with 11 bases left in between. Per the germline V gene, CDR1 is MNHNS and CDR2 is SASEGT. The CDR3 is 14 amino acids. The CDR3 loop is CASMTSGSTDTQYF. DNA for the CDR3: TGTGCCAGCATGACCAGCGGGAGCACAGATACGCAGTATTTT.

The V and J genes are TRBV7-2 and TRBJ2-3; 8 bases align to TRBD2. This CDR3 is built from 16 residues. Germline trimming cut 8 bases from V and 6 bases from J; bases unmatched to any gene: 16. CDR1 is SGHTA and CDR2 is FQGNSA in the germline V gene. CDR3 amino acids: CASHTVAGTRGDTQYF. The CDR3 nucleotides read TGTGCCAGCCATACGGTAGCGGGGACGAGGGGGGATACGCAGTATTTT.

This clone was counted only a few times. The gene calls are TRBV5-8 and TRBJ1-2; the match to TRBD1 covers 8 bases. The germline V gene has CDR1 SGHTS and CDR2 YDEGEE. CDR3 length: 13 amino acids. Losses at the gene ends were 4 bases for V and 4 bases for J; bases not matched to a gene: 3. CDR3 coding DNA: TGTGCCAGCAGCCGGACAGGGCTCTATGGCTACACCTTC. Amino acid sequence: CASSRTGLYGYTF. Complete variable domain (other parts from reference TRBV5-8 and TRBJ1-2): EAGVTQSPTHLIKTRGQQATLRCSPISGHTSVYWYQQALGLGLQFLLWYDEGEERNRGNFPPRFSGRQFPNYSSELNVNALELEDSALYLCASSRTGLYGYTFGSGTRLTVV.

The gene calls are TRBV30 and TRBJ2-2, with D possibly TRBD1 on 6 matching bases. Trimming took off 5 bases at V and 2 bases at J, with 12 bases between the two ends. This CDR3 spans 14 amino acids. CDR1 is GTSNPN and CDR2 is SVGIG in the germline V gene (reference sequence). The CDR3 nucleotides read TGTGCCTGGCAAACAGGGACCAACACCGGGGAGCTGTTTTTT. Its protein is CAWQTGTNTGELFF.

A note on this clone: This sample also contains other DNA sequences that code for the same CDR3. The rearrangement joins TRBV5-1 to TRBJ2-7; D uncertain. The CDR3 spans 13 residues. V was clipped by 0 bases and J by 1 base, with 5 bases between them. Germline V lookup: CDR1 SGHRS, CDR2 YFSETQ. CDR3 DNA: TGCGCCAGCAGCTTGGTTTCTTCCTACGAGCAGTACTTC. Protein: CASSLVSSYEQYF.

The chain has TRBV11-1 and TRBJ1-2; 7 nucleotides line up with TRBD1. The CDR3 contains 14 residues. The V gene's germline CDR1 is SGHAT and CDR2 FQDESV (reference sequence). With V trimmed by 4 bases and J by 5 bases, 7 bases remained unmatched. CDR3 sequence reads: CASSWDSTKYGYTF. CDR3 nucleotides: TGTGCCAGCAGCTGGGACAGCACAAAATATGGCTACACCTTC. The whole variable domain, remainder taken from reference TRBV11-1 and TRBJ1-2, is EAEVAQSPRYKITEKSQAVAFWCDPISGHATLYWYRQILGQGPELLVQFQDESVVDDSQLPKDRFSAERLKGVDSTLKIQPAELGDSAMYLCASSWDSTKYGYTFGSGTRLTVV.

About this clone: This may be a read error: a much more frequent sequence differs by one nucleotide. The chain is built from TRBV7-9 and TRBJ2-1; no definite D call. This CDR3 is built from 11 residues. Germline CDR1 reads SEHNR; CDR2 reads FQNEAQ (reference sequence). V was pared by 3 bases and J by 6 bases, with 3 bases between. CDR3 DNA sequence: TGTGCCAGCAGCTTCTTCAATGAGCAGTTCTTC. Translated, it gives CASSFFNEQFF.

V gene TRBV6-1 combines with J gene TRBJ1-5; D perhaps matches TRBD1 (5 bases). The V and J ends lost 6 bases and 0 bases respectively, with 12 bases between them. The germline gives CDR1 MNHNS, CDR2 SASEGT. CDR3 length equals 15 residues. CDR3 nucleotides: TGTGCCAGCAGCGGGCGGGGGGTTAGCAATCAGCCCCAGCATTTT. This gives the protein CASSGRGVSNQPQHF.